A selection of T cell receptor beta chains follows, all from one sample in a study of pediatric ulcerative colitis. Sequencing was performed with immunoSEQ multiplex PCR; in TCRdb, only in-frame clones are kept and a portion is missing. The table lists approximately 38,000 clones, 75% of them singletons, with over 8.5% in the top ten. Material for sequencing was gut tissue. The receptor set was obtained from a boy younger than 18 with severe ulcerative colitis. CDR3s include the opening cysteine and the closing phenylalanine or tryptophan. A D gene is named only where the DNA matches it firmly. Part of the rows lack a size; the others show once, few, many or a class for expanded clones.

>TRBV5-6|-|-|TRBJ2-3
TGTGCCAGCAGCTTGCTTTTCGGGACAGATACGCAGTATTTT
CASSLLFGTDTQYF
>TRBV4-2|TRBD2|few|TRBJ2-3
TGTGCCAGCAGCCAAGACCCTAGCGGGGGGGCAGATACGCAGTATTTT
CASSQDPSGGADTQYF
>TRBV4-1|TRBD1|-|TRBJ1-1
TGCGCCAGCAGCCAAGATTTCGGACAGGGCGGTGCGAACACTGAAGCTTTCTTT
CASSQDFGQGGANTEAFF
>TRBV19|TRBD1|-|TRBJ2-7
TGTGCCAGTAGTATTAATGGACAGGGTTACGAGCAGTACTTC
CASSINGQGYEQYF
>TRBV2|TRBD1|-|TRBJ2-1
TGTGCCAGCAGAGACAGGGGGCTAGGCAATGAGCAGTTCTTC
CASRDRGLGNEQFF
>TRBV11-2|-|-|TRBJ1-1
TGTGCCAGCAGCTTAGTTGCCAGGAACACTGAAGCTTTCTTT
CASSLVARNTEAFF
>TRBV7-9|TRBD1|-|TRBJ1-2
TGTGCCAGCAGCTTACCGAGGGACAGGGGATTCGGCTACACCTTC
CASSLPRDRGFGYTF
>TRBV6-5|-|-|TRBJ1-2
TGTGCCAGCAGTTACTCCGGATCGGGGGAAGGCTACACCTTC
CASSYSGSGEGYTF
>TRBV6-5|TRBD1|few|TRBJ1-6
TGTGCCAGCAGTCGACAGGGGTTAACACCCCTCCACTTT
CASSRQGLTPLHF
>TRBV28|TRBD1|-|TRBJ2-7
TGTGCCAGCAGTTTTGTCGTCAGGGGGTACGAGCAGTACTTC
CASSFVVRGYEQYF
>TRBV7-9|-|-|TRBJ2-7
TGTGCCAGCAGCCACCAGGAGTCCTACGAGCAGTACTTC
CASSHQESYEQYF
>TRBV6-1|-|once|TRBJ2-7
TGTGCCGCCTGTGGGGGGTCCCCATCCTACGAGCAGTACTTC
CAACGGSPSYEQYF
>TRBV5-1|-|-|TRBJ2-3
TGCGCCAGCAGCCAGACTAGTGGGGGGATCACAGATACGCAGTATTTT
CASSQTSGGITDTQYF
>TRBV10-3|-|few|TRBJ1-2
TGTGCCATCAGTGAGTCGCAGGGAAATAATGGCTACACCTTC
CAISESQGNNGYTF
>TRBV29-1|-|-|TRBJ2-7
TGCAGCGTTGAGAGAGGGGTCGGCTACGAGCAGTACTTC
CSVERGVGYEQYF
>TRBV15|TRBD1|-|TRBJ2-2
TGTGCCACCAGCAAACGGGACAGGGTAATGGCCGGGGAGCTGTTTTTT
CATSKRDRVMAGELFF
>TRBV5-4|TRBD2|-|TRBJ2-1
TGTGCCAGCAGCCCGGGACTAGTGAACAATGAGCAGTTCTTC
CASSPGLVNNEQFF
>TRBV5-1|TRBD1|-|TRBJ2-2
TGCGCCAGCAGCTTAAGGACAGGGAGCACCGGGGAGCTGTTTTTT
CASSLRTGSTGELFF
>TRBV5-1|-|few|TRBJ2-7
TGCGCCAGCAGCCCCCCCGGGTCTCTAGGGGTCGAGCAGTACTTC
CASSPPGSLGVEQYF
>TRBV6-5|-|-|TRBJ1-2
TGTGCCAGCAGTCCCGGAGGGGGATTCTATGGCTACACCTTC
CASSPGGGFYGYTF
>TRBV19|-|-|TRBJ2-5
TGTGCCAGTAGTATAGGGGGGGGCGAAGAGACCCAGTACTTC
CASSIGGGEETQYF